Listed here is a single T cell receptor (beta chain). What it recognizes is unknown. The CDR3 has 15 amino acids. Trimming cost V 0 bases and J 0 bases, with 8 bases left between them. Germline lookup yields CDR1 MNHEY and CDR2 SMNVEV (reference sequence). Primers included in the PCR were 60 Vbeta and 13 Jbeta primers. Profiled with immunoSEQ multiplex PCR; TCRdb holds only in-frame clones, not every one. The data contain 150,000 to 200,000 clones, under 85% of them singletons. The source of the sample is a study of cytomegalovirus exposure and HLA in healthy donors. Study results and limitations: Under in vitro conditions, a few CMV-associated chains were confirmed as specific for CMV antigens. Despite most TCR sequences being rare, some public TCRs occurred in many donors. In a later analysis, HLA-associated beta chains showed higher expansion and lower generation probabilities than comparable chains.

Sequencing was done on a sample of PBMCs. The source is a woman in her thirties in good health and CMV-seronegative. This chain connects TRBV27 to TRBJ1-1; D not certain. The CDR3 DNA reads TGTGCCAGCAGTTTATCACCGGGAATGAACACTGAAGCTTTCTTT. Its protein product is CASSLSPGMNTEAFF.